This T cell receptor (beta chain) stems from a study of T-cell reconstitution after alpha-beta-depleted transplantation in children. Preparation of the TCRbeta library used unique molecular identifiers. TCRdb re-called the PCR reads through MiXCR, storing one row per CDR3 protein. This table holds about 400,000 distinct CDR3 sequences, 13% found once. This CDR3 contains 14 residues. Germline loops: CDR1 MNHEY, CDR2 SMNVEV (reference sequence). Losses at the gene ends were 3 bases for V and 5 bases for J; bases not matched to a gene: 5. This TCR came from a human donor who donated a stem cell graft to a child with Fanconi anemia. V and J are TRBV27 and TRBJ1-2; TRBD1 matches at 8 bases. The input for sequencing was PBMCs, taken from the stem cell graft. CDR3 bases: TGTGCCAGCAGTTTGACAGGGGAATCGTATGGCTACACCTTC. Its protein is CASSLTGESYGYTF.